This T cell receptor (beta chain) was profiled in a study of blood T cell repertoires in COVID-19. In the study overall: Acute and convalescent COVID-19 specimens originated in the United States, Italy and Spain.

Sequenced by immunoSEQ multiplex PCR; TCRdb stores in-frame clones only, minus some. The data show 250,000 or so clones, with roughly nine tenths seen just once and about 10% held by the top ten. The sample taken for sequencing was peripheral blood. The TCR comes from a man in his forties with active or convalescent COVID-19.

The chain's CDR3 is CASSPLRGRTQGYEQYF. The CDR3 coding sequence is TGTGCCAGCAGCCCTTTGCGGGGCAGGACTCAGGGCTACGAGCAGTACTTC. The chain carries TRBV5-6 and TRBJ2-7; weak D call: TRBD2 (6 bases). This CDR3 comprises 17 residues. The germline V and J ends were trimmed by 4 bases and 3 bases, with 23 bases remaining between them. The V gene's germline CDR1 is SGHDT and CDR2 YYEEEE.